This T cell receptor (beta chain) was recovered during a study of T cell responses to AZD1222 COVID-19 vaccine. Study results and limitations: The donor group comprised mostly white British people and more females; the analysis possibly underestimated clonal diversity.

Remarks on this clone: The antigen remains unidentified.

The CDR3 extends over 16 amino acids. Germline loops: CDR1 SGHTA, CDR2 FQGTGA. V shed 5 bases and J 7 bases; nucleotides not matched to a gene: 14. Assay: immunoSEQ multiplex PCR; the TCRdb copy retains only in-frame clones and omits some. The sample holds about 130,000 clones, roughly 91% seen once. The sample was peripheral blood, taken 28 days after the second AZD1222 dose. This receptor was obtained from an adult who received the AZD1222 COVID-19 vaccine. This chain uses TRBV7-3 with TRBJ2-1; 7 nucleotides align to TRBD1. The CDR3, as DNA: TGTGCCAGCAGCCCGACGGGACAGTCGTCTCGGAATGAGCAGTTCTTC. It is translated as CASSPTGQSSRNEQFF.